A selection of T cell receptor beta chains follows, all from one sample in a study of blood T cell repertoires in COVID-19. The repertoire was sequenced with immunoSEQ multiplex PCR; TCRdb's copy has only in-frame clones and lacks some. The sample gives around 250,000 clones, roughly 85% of which show up once; roughly 6.7% is in the top ten. The specimen was PBMCs or T cells enriched from blood (not recorded which). Source of these receptors: a woman in her 50s who had been exposed to COVID-19. Both conserved end residues are part of each CDR3. The D gene is left open where the match is weak. Some rows mark clone size as missing; the rest say once, few, many or name a class of expanded clone.

TRBJ2-2 | TRBV3-1/TRBV3-2 | TRBD2 | 15 | - | CASSHLSGGVGELFF | TGTGCCAGCAGCCACCTTAGCGGGGGGGTCGGGGAGCTGTTTTTT
TRBJ1-3 | TRBV3-1/TRBV3-2 | TRBD1 | 15 | - | CASRRQGADGNTIYF | TGTGCCAGCAGACGACAGGGGGCAGATGGAAACACCATATATTTT
TRBJ2-3 | TRBV19 | - | 15 | - | CASASLGAGTDTQYF | TGTGCCAGTGCATCACTAGGTGCGGGCACAGATACGCAGTATTTT
TRBJ2-3 | TRBV12-5 | - | 14 | - | CASGLVRGTDTQYF | TGTGCTAGTGGTTTGGTACGGGGAACAGATACGCAGTATTTT
TRBJ2-7 | TRBV2 | TRBD1 | 16 | - | CASQIWTGERYYEQYF | TGTGCCAGCCAGATTTGGACAGGTGAGAGGTACTACGAGCAGTACTTC
TRBJ1-3 | TRBV13 | TRBD1 | 16 | - | CASSAGGQGSGNTIYF | TGTGCCAGCAGCGCCGGGGGACAGGGTTCCGGAAACACCATATATTTT
TRBJ1-1 | TRBV14 | - | 15 | few | CASSRQQGAYTEAFF | TGTGCCAGCAGCCGACAACAGGGCGCGTACACTGAAGCTTTCTTT
TRBJ1-1 | TRBV24-1 | TRBD1 | 13 | - | CATRGTGETEAFF | TGTGCCACCAGAGGGACAGGGGAAACTGAAGCTTTCTTT
TRBJ1-5 | TRBV6-5 | TRBD1 | 15 | - | CASSSGTGMNQPQHF | TGTGCCAGCAGTTCCGGGACAGGGATGAATCAGCCCCAGCATTTT
TRBJ1-1 | TRBV20-1 | TRBD1 | 10 | - | CSARRDRVFF | TGCAGTGCTAGGAGGGACAGGGTTTTCTTT
TRBJ1-2 | TRBV7-2 | - | 13 | - | CASSPGGSYGYTF | TGTGCCAGCAGCCCCGGAGGGTCCTATGGCTACACCTTC
TRBJ2-1 | TRBV10-3 | TRBD2 | 12 | - | CAISEQTTSRFF | TGTGCCATCAGTGAGCAAACGACTAGCAGGTTCTTC
TRBJ1-2 | TRBV7-9 | - | 15 | - | CASSPLETGVYGYTF | TGTGCCAGCAGCCCGCTTGAAACAGGAGTCTATGGCTACACCTTC
TRBJ2-2 | TRBV2 | - | 13 | - | CASSLRVIGELFF | TGTGCCAGCAGTCTCAGGGTAATCGGGGAGCTGTTTTTT
TRBJ1-1 | TRBV4-2 | TRBD1 | 19 | - | CASSQGDITAGTGGSEAFF | TGTGCCAGCAGCCAAGGGGACATTACCGCCGGGACAGGGGGATCTGAAGCTTTCTTT
TRBJ2-5 | TRBV30 | TRBD2 | 13 | - | CAWTSGQGETQYF | TGTGCCTGGACTAGCGGGCAGGGGGAGACCCAGTACTTC
TRBJ2-1 | TRBV25-1 | - | 15 | - | CASTGRGSSYNEQFF | TGTGCCAGCACGGGAAGGGGGAGCTCCTACAATGAGCAGTTCTTC
TRBJ2-1 | TRBV4-1 | TRBD2 | 16 | - | CASSQDREEPWDEQFF | TGCGCCAGCAGCCAAGATCGGGAGGAACCCTGGGATGAGCAGTTCTTC
TRBJ2-7 | TRBV3-1/TRBV3-2 | - | 17 | - | CASSQARPGITSYEQYF | TGTGCCAGCAGCCAAGCTCGCCCGGGGATAACGTCCTACGAGCAGTACTTC
TRBJ1-3 | TRBV29-1 | TRBD1 | 14 | - | CSASGQGARNTIYF | TGCAGCGCCTCCGGCCAGGGGGCAAGAAACACCATATATTTT
TRBJ1-2 | TRBV11-2 | TRBD1 | 16 | once | CASSSLSKTGNYGYTF | TGTGCCAGCAGCTCCCTATCGAAGACAGGGAACTATGGCTACACCTTC
TRBJ1-5 | TRBV7-9 | - | 13 | - | CASGAEGGQPQHF | TGTGCCAGCGGGGCGGAGGGAGGACAGCCCCAGCATTTT
TRBJ1-1 | TRBV4-3 | - | 15 | - | CASSQEPSPNTEAFF | TGCGCCAGCAGCCAAGAACCTAGTCCGAACACTGAAGCTTTCTTT
TRBJ1-6 | TRBV28 | TRBD1 | 16 | - | CASSTSTGTGGSPLHF | TGTGCCAGCAGTACCTCCACCGGGACAGGGGGATCCCCCCTCCACTTT
TRBJ1-6 | TRBV5-1 | - | 17 | few | CASSLWGGVPTNSPLHF | TGCGCCAGCAGCCTCTGGGGGGGGGTCCCCACTAATTCACCCCTCCACTTT
TRBJ1-2 | TRBV25-1 | TRBD1 | 16 | - | CASSDSSGQGNYGYTF | TGTGCCAGCAGTGATTCGTCAGGACAGGGGAACTATGGCTACACCTTC
TRBJ2-2 | TRBV5-1 | - | 15 | - | CASSLGGDGTGKLFF | TGCGCCAGCAGCTTGGGTGGCGATGGCACCGGGAAGCTGTTTTTT
TRBJ2-1 | TRBV6-2/TRBV6-3 | TRBD2 | 15 | - | CASSSLAGVRSEQFF | TGTGCCAGCAGTTCCCTAGCGGGGGTCCGGAGTGAGCAGTTCTTC
TRBJ1-2 | TRBV11-2 | - | 14 | - | CASSWGGALYGYTF | TGTGCCAGCAGCTGGGGAGGGGCACTCTATGGCTACACCTTC
TRBJ1-1 | TRBV6-2/TRBV6-3 | - | 13 | - | CASSLLIESRAFF | TGTGCCAGCAGCCTACTCATAGAGTCGAGGGCTTTCTTT
TRBJ1-6 | TRBV18 | - | 14 | - | CASSPPNRDSPLHF | TGTGCCAGCTCACCACCGAACAGGGACTCACCCCTCCACTTT